The rows below give T cell receptor beta chains drawn from one sample of a study of shared clonotypes between healthy human individuals. Sequencing used immunoSEQ multiplex PCR; TCRdb keeps in-frame clones, though not all of them. The sample carries around 370,000 clones, 96% recorded once. The source material was memory CD8+ T cells sorted from blood. These receptors came from a man younger than 45 in good health. The CDR3 runs from the conserved cysteine through the conserved F or W. D genes are given only for firm matches. Clone size, where shown, is once, few, many, or a class for clones that have expanded.

DNA: TGTGCCAGCTCACCAGGGAACGCCTACGAGCAGTACTTC; CDR3: CASSPGNAYEQYF; J: TRBJ2-7; size: once; V: TRBV18; D: NA
DNA: TGTGCCAGCAGCAAGCCCCGGGACAGGAACACCGGGGAGCTGTTTTTT; CDR3: CASSKPRDRNTGELFF; J: TRBJ2-2; size: NA; V: TRBV21-1; D: NA
DNA: TGTGCCAGTAGTATCGGTCGGGAGGAGACCCAGTACTTC; CDR3: CASSIGREETQYF; J: TRBJ2-5; size: NA; V: TRBV19; D: NA
DNA: TGTGCCAGCAGGACAGGGGGCTCGGCTAATGAAAAACTGTTTTTT; CDR3: CASRTGGSANEKLFF; J: TRBJ1-4; size: NA; V: TRBV28; D: TRBD1
DNA: TGTGCCAGCTCCAGGAAGGGCGATTCCACTGAAGCTTTCTTT; CDR3: CASSRKGDSTEAFF; J: TRBJ1-1; size: NA; V: TRBV18; D: NA
DNA: TGTGCCAGCAGCTGGGTCTTTCCGGATGAGCAGTTCTTC; CDR3: CASSWVFPDEQFF; J: TRBJ2-1; size: NA; V: TRBV7-9; D: NA
DNA: TGTGCCACCAGCAGAGGTCAGACCGCAACTAATGAAAAACTGTTTTTT; CDR3: CATSRGQTATNEKLFF; J: TRBJ1-4; size: NA; V: TRBV15; D: NA
DNA: TGTGCCAGCAGTTTAGGCTGGAACTACGAGCAGTACTTC; CDR3: CASSLGWNYEQYF; J: TRBJ2-7; size: NA; V: TRBV27; D: NA
DNA: TGTGCCAGCAGTTTGTTCGGGACTAGCAATGAGCAGTTCTTC; CDR3: CASSLFGTSNEQFF; J: TRBJ2-1; size: NA; V: TRBV5-6; D: TRBD2
DNA: TGTGCCAGCAGTAGCGCAGTCTCCTACGAGCAGTACTTC; CDR3: CASSSAVSYEQYF; J: TRBJ2-7; size: NA; V: TRBV28; D: NA
DNA: TGTGCCAGCAGCTTAAGGGCGACAGGGAACACTGAAGCTTTCTTT; CDR3: CASSLRATGNTEAFF; J: TRBJ1-1; size: NA; V: TRBV7-3; D: NA
DNA: TGTGCCGGACGAATCGGAGCCGGCGAGCAGTACTTC; CDR3: CAGRIGAGEQYF; J: TRBJ2-7; size: NA; V: TRBV6-1; D: NA
DNA: TGTGCCAGCAGTCAGACAGGGGGGAATTCACCCCTCCACTTT; CDR3: CASSQTGGNSPLHF; J: TRBJ1-6; size: NA; V: TRBV6-5; D: TRBD1
DNA: TGCGGCATCGGCGGGCTGATCTATGGCTACACCTTC; CDR3: CGIGGLIYGYTF; J: TRBJ1-2; size: NA; V: TRBV29-1; D: NA
DNA: TGTGCCATCACGGGGGACTATGGCTACACCTTC; CDR3: CAITGDYGYTF; J: TRBJ1-2; size: NA; V: TRBV10-3; D: NA
DNA: TGTGCCAGCTCACCTACGGTGGGGGCTGAAGCTTTCTTT; CDR3: CASSPTVGAEAFF; J: TRBJ1-1; size: NA; V: TRBV18; D: NA
DNA: TGTGCCACCAGTGGCAACACCGGGGAGCTGTTTTTT; CDR3: CATSGNTGELFF; J: TRBJ2-2; size: NA; V: TRBV11-3; D: NA
DNA: TGTGCCAGCAGTGGAGGGACAGGGGCCAGAGCTTTCTTT; CDR3: CASSGGTGARAFF; J: TRBJ1-1; size: once; V: TRBV28; D: TRBD1
DNA: TGTGCCAGCAGCTGGGACAGGGGGCGATCACTAGCGGGAGAGGCGCAGTATTTT; CDR3: CASSWDRGRSLAGEAQYF; J: TRBJ2-3; size: NA; V: TRBV11-3; D: NA
DNA: TGTGCCAGCAGTGGCCAAGTCAGTGTTATGGGCAATCAGCCCCAGCATTTT; CDR3: CASSGQVSVMGNQPQHF; J: TRBJ1-5; size: NA; V: TRBV6-1; D: NA
DNA: TGTGCCAGTAGTACCTCCGGGACAGGGGGCTACGAGCAGTACTTC; CDR3: CASSTSGTGGYEQYF; J: TRBJ2-7; size: NA; V: TRBV19; D: TRBD1
DNA: TGTGCCAGCAGTCGACTCAGGGATATGGGCTACGAGCAGTACTTC; CDR3: CASSRLRDMGYEQYF; J: TRBJ2-7; size: NA; V: TRBV6-1; D: NA
DNA: TGTGCCAGCAGCTTAATACTTCAGGGGCCCCAAGAGACCCAGTACTTC; CDR3: CASSLILQGPQETQYF; J: TRBJ2-5; size: NA; V: TRBV7-9; D: NA
DNA: TGTGCCAGCAGCCAAGGGGGCTTTCAGCCCCAGCATTTT; CDR3: CASSQGGFQPQHF; J: TRBJ1-5; size: NA; V: TRBV5-6; D: TRBD1
DNA: TGTGCCAGCAGCTTGACCGGACAGGGAGGTGGTGTGGAGCAGTTCTTC; CDR3: CASSLTGQGGGVEQFF; J: TRBJ2-1; size: NA; V: TRBV7-3; D: TRBD1
DNA: TGCGCCAGCAGTGAGTGGAGGGGAACTAGCGGGATTCAGGAGCAGTTCTTC; CDR3: CASSEWRGTSGIQEQFF; J: TRBJ2-1; size: NA; V: TRBV10-1; D: TRBD2
DNA: TGCAGCACCCAGGAGGCGACGGGCTCCTACGAGCAGTACTTC; CDR3: CSTQEATGSYEQYF; J: TRBJ2-7; size: NA; V: TRBV29-1; D: NA
DNA: TGTGCCAGCAGCTTTGTATCCCGGGGTTTAACAACACCAGATACGCAGTATTTT; CDR3: CASSFVSRGLTTPDTQYF; J: TRBJ2-3; size: NA; V: TRBV12-1; D: NA
DNA: TGTGCCAGCAACCGCGGCACAGATACGCAGTATTTT; CDR3: CASNRGTDTQYF; J: TRBJ2-3; size: NA; V: TRBV28; D: NA